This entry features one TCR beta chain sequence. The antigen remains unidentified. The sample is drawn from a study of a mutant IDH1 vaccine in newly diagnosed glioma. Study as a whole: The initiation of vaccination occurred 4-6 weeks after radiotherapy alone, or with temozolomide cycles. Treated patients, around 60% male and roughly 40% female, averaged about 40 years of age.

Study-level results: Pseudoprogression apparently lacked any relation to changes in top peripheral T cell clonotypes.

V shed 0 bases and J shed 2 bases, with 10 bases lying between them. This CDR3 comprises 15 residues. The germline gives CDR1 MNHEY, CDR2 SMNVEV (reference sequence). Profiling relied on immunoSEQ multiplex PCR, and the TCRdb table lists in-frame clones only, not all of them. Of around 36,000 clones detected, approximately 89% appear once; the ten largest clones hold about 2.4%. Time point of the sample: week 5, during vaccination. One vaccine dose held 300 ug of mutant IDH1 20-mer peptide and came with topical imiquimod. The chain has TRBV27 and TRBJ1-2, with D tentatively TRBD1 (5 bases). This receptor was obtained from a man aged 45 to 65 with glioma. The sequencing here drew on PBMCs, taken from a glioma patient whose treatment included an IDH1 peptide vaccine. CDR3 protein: CASSLSIRANYGYTF. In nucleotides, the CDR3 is TGTGCCAGCAGTTTATCGATCAGGGCGAACTATGGCTACACCTTC.